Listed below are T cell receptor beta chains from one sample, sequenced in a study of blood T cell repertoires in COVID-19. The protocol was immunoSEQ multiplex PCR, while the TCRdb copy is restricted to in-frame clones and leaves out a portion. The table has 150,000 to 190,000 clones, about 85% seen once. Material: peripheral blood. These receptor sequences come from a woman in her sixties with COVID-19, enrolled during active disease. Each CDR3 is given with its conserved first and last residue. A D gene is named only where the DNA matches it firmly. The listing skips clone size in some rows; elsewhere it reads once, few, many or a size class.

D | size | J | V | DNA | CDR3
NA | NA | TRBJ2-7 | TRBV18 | TGTGCCAGCTCGCGGGACAGTGGATACGAGCAGTACTTC | CASSRDSGYEQYF
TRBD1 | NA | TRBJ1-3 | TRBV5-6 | TGTGCCAGCAGCGCAATGCAGGGGGTCTCTGGAAACACCATATATTTT | CASSAMQGVSGNTIYF
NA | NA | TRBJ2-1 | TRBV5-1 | TGCGCCAGCAGCTACGCAGGGCCGGTTGATGAGCAGTTCTTC | CASSYAGPVDEQFF
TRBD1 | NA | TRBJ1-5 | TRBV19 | TGTGCCAGCACCGACAGGGGAAATCAGCCCCAGCATTTT | CASTDRGNQPQHF
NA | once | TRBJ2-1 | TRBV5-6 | TGTGCCAGCAGCTTGACAGGCGATTTGTATGAGCAGTTCTTC | CASSLTGDLYEQFF
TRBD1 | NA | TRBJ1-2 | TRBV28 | TGTGCCAGCAGTTTTGGACAGGCCCGGTCGGGCTACACCTTC | CASSFGQARSGYTF
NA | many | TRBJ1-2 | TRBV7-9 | TGTGCCAGCAGCCAAGATGGCTCGCAGTTGCATGGCTACACCTTC | CASSQDGSQLHGYTF
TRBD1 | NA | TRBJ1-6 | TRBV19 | TGTGCCAGTAGTACGCGGGACAGGGGTGTGGGGAATTCACCCCTCCACTTT | CASSTRDRGVGNSPLHF
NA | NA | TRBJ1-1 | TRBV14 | TGTGCCAGCAGCCCCCGGCCCAGGGTGGGCACTGAAGCTTTCTTT | CASSPRPRVGTEAFF
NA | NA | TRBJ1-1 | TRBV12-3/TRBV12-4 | TGTGCCAGCAGTCCAGACACATACACTGAAGCTTTCTTT | CASSPDTYTEAFF
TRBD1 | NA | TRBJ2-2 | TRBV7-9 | TGTGCCAGCAGCCCGACAGGGACCGGGGAGCTGTTTTTT | CASSPTGTGELFF
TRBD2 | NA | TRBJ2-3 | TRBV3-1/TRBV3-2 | TGTGCCAGCAGCCTAGAGGGACTAGCGGGAAAATATACGCAGTATTTT | CASSLEGLAGKYTQYF
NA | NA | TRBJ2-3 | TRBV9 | TGTGCCAGCAGCGAACCTCAGGGGCTAGACACAGATACGCAGTATTTT | CASSEPQGLDTDTQYF
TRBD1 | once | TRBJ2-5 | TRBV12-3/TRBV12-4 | TGTGCCAGCAGTGGACAGGTTCAAGAGACCCAGTACTTC | CASSGQVQETQYF
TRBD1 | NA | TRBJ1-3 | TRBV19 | TGTGCCAGTAGAGGGACAGGGGCTGGAAACACCATATATTTT | CASRGTGAGNTIYF
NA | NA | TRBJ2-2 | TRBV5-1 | TGCGCCAGCAGCTTGGCGCCTACTAACACCGGGGAGCTGTTTTTT | CASSLAPTNTGELFF
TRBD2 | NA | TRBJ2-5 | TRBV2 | TGTGCCAGCAGTGAGACTCGGCGGGGGGTCCGGGAGACCCAGTACTTC | CASSETRRGVRETQYF
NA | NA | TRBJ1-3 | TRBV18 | TGTGCCAGCTCACCTACGCAGGGGAATGGAAACACCATATATTTT | CASSPTQGNGNTIYF
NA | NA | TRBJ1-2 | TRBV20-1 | TGCAGTGCTAGTCTCGATCGGACAGCATCGCACTATGGCTACACCTTC | CSASLDRTASHYGYTF
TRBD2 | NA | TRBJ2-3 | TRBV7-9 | TGTGCCAGCAGCTTTACTAGCGGGAGAGTAACAGATACGCAGTATTTT | CASSFTSGRVTDTQYF